The present T cell receptor beta chain was sequenced within a study of beta chain features in type 1 diabetes. This clone was seen more than once but under ten times. Its antigen is still unknown. Cell sorting via CD45RO/CCR7/CD25/CD127/CD95/CD27 was performed to obtain CD4+ naive, central memory, regulatory and stem cell-like memory cells. V gave up 8 bases and J gave up 9 bases, with 17 bases separating them. The CDR3 spans 14 residues. CDR1 and CDR2 from the germline V gene are MGHDK and SYGVNS. Notes on the study in general: Type 1 diabetes patients had moderately but significantly shorter TCRB CDR3s in all four CD4+ subsets.

All of the isolated RNA was reverse transcribed, so expressed TCRB transcripts were sequenced. Sequencing used immunoSEQ multiplex PCR; TCRdb keeps in-frame clones, though not all of them. Of 350,000 to 400,000 clones listed, over 9.5% are singletons. This clonotype was sampled from a woman aged 18-29 years with type 1 diabetes. V usage is TRBV25-1 and J usage is TRBJ1-6; a weak D match, TRBD1 (6 bases). Material for sequencing was naive CD4+ T cells from blood. The DNA of the CDR3 is TGTGCCAGCCAACTCGGGACAAACACTTCACCCCTCCACTTT. The encoded protein is CASQLGTNTSPLHF.